This T cell receptor beta chain came from a study of blood T cell repertoires in COVID-19. This clone is a singleton in its sample. CDR1 SGHVS and CDR2 FQNEAQ come from the germline V gene. The CDR3 extends over 18 amino acids. The junction had 11 bases not matched to a gene; V was cut back by 4 bases and J by 1 base. Produced via immunoSEQ multiplex PCR; TCRdb's table is partial and in-frame only. Of about 360,000 clones listed, 86% are singletons. The sample comprised peripheral blood. The rearrangement uses TRBV7-8 and TRBJ1-3; 9 bases match TRBD1. This sequence originates from a woman in her sixties with COVID-19, enrolled during active disease. CDR3 DNA sequence: TGTGCCAGCAGCTCCGGGACAGGGAATTTGGGTTCTGGAAACACCATATATTTT. Its translation is CASSSGTGNLGSGNTIYF.